What follows describes a single T cell receptor beta chain. Through a sample-barcoded 5' primer and a J-beta primer mix, a second PCR was run for roughly 6 to 11 cycles. TCRdb fed the 5' RACE reads into MiXCR, producing one record per CDR3 protein. The profile shows approximately 800,000 distinct CDR3 sequences, about 26% of them singletons. This sample was included in a study of blood T cells in healthy people across ages. Separately, the same data were catalogued under a study of T cells of mothers and their children. That source notes: Versus unrelated pairs, overlap was slightly higher in related mother-child pairs, without reaching significance.

The sequencing input was blood. The TCR was taken from a boy aged 5-17 years in good health.

The CDR3 DNA sequence: TGTGCCAGCAGCCCCCGTTGGGGGCGGGGGTCCTACAATGAGCAGTTCTTC. Translation: CASSPRWGRGSYNEQFF. The chain recombines TRBV7-9 with TRBJ2-1, with D possibly being TRBD2 (7 bases). This CDR3 has 17 residues. Germline CDR1 reads SEHNR; CDR2 reads FQNEAQ (reference sequence). V was cut by 5 bases and J by 1 base, with 18 bases left in between.